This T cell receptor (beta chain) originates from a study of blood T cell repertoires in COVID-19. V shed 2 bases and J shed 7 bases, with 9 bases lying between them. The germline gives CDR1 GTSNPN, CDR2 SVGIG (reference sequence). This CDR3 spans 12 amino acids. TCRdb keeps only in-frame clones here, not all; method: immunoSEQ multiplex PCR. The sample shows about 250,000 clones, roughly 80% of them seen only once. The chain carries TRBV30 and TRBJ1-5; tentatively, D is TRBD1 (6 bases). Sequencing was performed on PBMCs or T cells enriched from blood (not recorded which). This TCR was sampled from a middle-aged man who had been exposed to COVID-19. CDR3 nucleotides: TGTGCCTGGAGTCCCGACAGGCAGCCCCAGCATTTT. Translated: CAWSPDRQPQHF.